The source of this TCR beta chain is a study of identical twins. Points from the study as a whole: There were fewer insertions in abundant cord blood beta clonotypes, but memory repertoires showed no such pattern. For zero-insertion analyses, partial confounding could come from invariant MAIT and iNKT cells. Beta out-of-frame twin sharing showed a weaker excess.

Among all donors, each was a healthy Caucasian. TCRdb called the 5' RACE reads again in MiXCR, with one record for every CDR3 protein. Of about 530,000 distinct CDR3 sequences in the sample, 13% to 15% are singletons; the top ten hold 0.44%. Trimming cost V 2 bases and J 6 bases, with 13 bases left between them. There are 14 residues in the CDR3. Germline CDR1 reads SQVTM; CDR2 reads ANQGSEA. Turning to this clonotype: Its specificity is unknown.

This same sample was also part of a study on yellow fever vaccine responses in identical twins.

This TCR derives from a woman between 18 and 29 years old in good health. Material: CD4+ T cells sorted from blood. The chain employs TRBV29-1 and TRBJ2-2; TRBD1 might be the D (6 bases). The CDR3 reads CSVEWDKSAGELFF. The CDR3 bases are TGCAGCGTTGAATGGGACAAATCCGCCGGGGAGCTGTTTTTT.